Presented here are 5 T cell receptor beta chains from one specimen sequenced in a study of cytomegalovirus exposure and HLA in healthy donors. Primers included in the PCR were 60 Vbeta and 13 Jbeta primers. Some clones are missing from TCRdb's copy, which holds only in-frame ones; the method was immunoSEQ multiplex PCR. Of 80,000 to 100,000 clones in the sample, about 81% are singletons; the top ten hold about 1.5%. The sequenced sample was PBMCs. The receptors shown here come from a man between 40 and 49 years old in good health and CMV-seronegative.

This clone turned up a few times. V usage is TRBV11-2 and J usage is TRBJ2-5; D is uncertain. Germline V gene data show CDR1 as SGHAT and CDR2 as FQNNGV. V was shortened by 1 base and J by 4 bases, with 10 bases between the two germline ends. This CDR3 is 14 amino acids long. CDR3 amino acids: CASSLVPGPETQYF. The CDR3 DNA sequence: TGTGCCAGCAGCTTAGTGCCAGGCCCAGAGACCCAGTACTTC.

A few counts support this clone. The rearrangement joins TRBV28 to TRBJ1-2; D unresolved. Between the trimmed V and J ends, which lost 10 bases and 4 bases, there was a span of 13 bases. Germline V gives CDR1 MDHEN, CDR2 SYDVKM. This CDR3 comprises 12 residues. The chain's CDR3 is CATSPSLYGYTF. For the CDR3, the DNA is TGTGCCACCTCTCCCTCCCTCTATGGCTACACCTTC.

The V call is TRBV7-2, the J call TRBJ2-3, with TRBD2 matching over 8 bases. The CDR3 length is 14 residues. Trimming took 5 bases from V and 1 from J; bases not matched to a gene: 2. The germline V gene encodes CDR1 SGHTA and CDR2 FQGNSA. The CDR3 here is CASSISGGTDTQYF. CDR3 in DNA: TGTGCCAGCAGCATTAGCGGGGGCACAGATACGCAGTATTTT.

The genes are TRBV29-1 and TRBJ2-1; D perhaps matches TRBD1 (5 bases). The CDR3 is 12 residues long. V dropped 2 bases and J dropped 8 bases, with 10 bases sitting between them. Per the germline V gene, CDR1 is SQVTM and CDR2 is ANQGSEA. CDR3 bases: TGCAGCGTTGAACAGGGAAGTGATGAGCAGTTCTTC. This encodes CSVEQGSDEQFF.

About this clone itself: Other nucleotide sequences from this sample produce the same CDR3. The genes are TRBV4-1 and TRBJ2-2, with D maybe TRBD2 (6 bases). Germline loops: CDR1 MGHRA, CDR2 YSYEKL. The V end was cut by 3 bases, the J end by 8 bases, with 7 bases between. The CDR3 extends over 12 amino acids. Here the CDR3 reads CASSQGLGELFF. For the CDR3, the DNA is TGCGCCAGCAGCCAGGGACTGGGGGAGCTGTTTTTT.